The T cell receptor beta chain described here comes from a study of T cell changes during pregnancy in multiple sclerosis. Produced via immunoSEQ multiplex PCR; TCRdb's table is partial and in-frame only. Of 65,000 to 85,000 clones in the sample, roughly 94% were seen once. Trimming shortened V by 6 bases and J by 5 bases, and 13 bases separated the two germline ends. The germline V gene has CDR1 MDHEN and CDR2 SYDVKM. The CDR3 runs 13 residues. This chain links TRBV28 with TRBJ2-5, with a possible D match to TRBD2 (5 bases). The sequenced sample was CD4+ T cells from peripheral blood mononuclear cells, obtained after pregnancy. This TCR derives from a female donor with multiple sclerosis, enrolled in a pregnancy study. CDR3 nucleotides: TGTGCCAGCAGCCGCCAAGGGAGCGAGACCCAGTACTTC. Translating it yields CASSRQGSETQYF.